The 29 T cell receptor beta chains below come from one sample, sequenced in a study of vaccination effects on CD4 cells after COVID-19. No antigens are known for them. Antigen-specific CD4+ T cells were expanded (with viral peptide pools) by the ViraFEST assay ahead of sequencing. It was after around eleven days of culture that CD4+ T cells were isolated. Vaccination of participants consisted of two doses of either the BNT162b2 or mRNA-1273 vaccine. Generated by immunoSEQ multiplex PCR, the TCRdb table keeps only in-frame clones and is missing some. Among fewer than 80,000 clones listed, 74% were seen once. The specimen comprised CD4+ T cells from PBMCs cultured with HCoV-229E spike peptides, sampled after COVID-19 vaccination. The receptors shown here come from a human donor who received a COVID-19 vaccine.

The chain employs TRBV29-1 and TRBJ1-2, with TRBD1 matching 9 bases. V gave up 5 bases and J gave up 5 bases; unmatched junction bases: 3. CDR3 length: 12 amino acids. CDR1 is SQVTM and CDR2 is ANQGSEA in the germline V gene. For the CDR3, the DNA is TGCAGCGTTAACAGGGGGCCTTATGGCTACACCTTC. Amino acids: CSVNRGPYGYTF.

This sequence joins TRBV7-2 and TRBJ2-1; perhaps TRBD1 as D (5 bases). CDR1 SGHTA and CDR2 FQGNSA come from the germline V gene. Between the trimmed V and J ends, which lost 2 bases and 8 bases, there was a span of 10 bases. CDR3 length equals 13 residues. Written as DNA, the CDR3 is TGTGCCAGCAGCTTACAGGGTATTGATGAGCAGTTCTTC. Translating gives CASSLQGIDEQFF.

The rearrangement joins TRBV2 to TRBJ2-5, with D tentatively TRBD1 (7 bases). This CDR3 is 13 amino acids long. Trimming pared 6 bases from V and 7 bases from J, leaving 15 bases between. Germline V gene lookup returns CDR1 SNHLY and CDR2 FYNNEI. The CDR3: CASRVGRGVTQYF. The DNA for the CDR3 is TGTGCCAGCAGAGTAGGCAGGGGGGTGACCCAGTACTTC. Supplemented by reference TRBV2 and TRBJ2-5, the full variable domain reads EPEVTQTPSHQVTQMGQEVILRCVPISNHLYFYWYRQILGQKVEFLVSFYNNEISEKSEIFDDQFSVERPDGSNFTLKIRSTKLEDSAMYFCASRVGRGVTQYFGPGTRLLVL.

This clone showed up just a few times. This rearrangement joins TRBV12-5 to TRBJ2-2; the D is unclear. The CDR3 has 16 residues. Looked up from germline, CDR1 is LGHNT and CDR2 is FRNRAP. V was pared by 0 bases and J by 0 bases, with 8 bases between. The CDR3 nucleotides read TGTGCTAGTGGTTTGGTAATGGGTCCGAACACCGGGGAGCTGTTTTTT. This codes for CASGLVMGPNTGELFF. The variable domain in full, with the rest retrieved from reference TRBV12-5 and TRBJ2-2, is DARVTQTPRHKVTEMGQEVTMRCQPILGHNTVFWYRQTMMQGLELLAYFRNRAPLDDSGMPKDRFSAEMPDATLATLKIQPSEPRDSAVYFCASGLVMGPNTGELFFGEGSRLTVL.

CDR3 amino acids: CASRGGLVFYGYTF. The DNA for the CDR3 is TGCGCCAGCCGGGGCGGTTTGGTATTCTATGGCTACACCTTC. This rearrangement joins TRBV10-1 to TRBJ1-2; D is possibly TRBD1 (5 bases). V was pared by 8 bases and J by 4 bases, with 17 bases between. This CDR3 spans 14 amino acids. Germline CDR1 reads WNHNN; CDR2 reads SYGVQD (reference sequence).

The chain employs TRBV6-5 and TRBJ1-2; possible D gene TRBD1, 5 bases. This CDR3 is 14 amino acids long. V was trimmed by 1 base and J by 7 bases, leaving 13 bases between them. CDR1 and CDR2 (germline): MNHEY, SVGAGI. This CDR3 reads CASSYLGRFGGYTF. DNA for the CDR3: TGTGCCAGCAGTTACTTGGGACGGTTCGGTGGCTACACCTTC.

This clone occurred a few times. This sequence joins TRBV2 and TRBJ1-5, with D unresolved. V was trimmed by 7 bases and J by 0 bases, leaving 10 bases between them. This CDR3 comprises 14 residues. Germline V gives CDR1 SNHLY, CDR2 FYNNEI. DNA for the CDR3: TGTGCCAGCACGAAAGATGATAGCAATCAGCCCCAGCATTTT. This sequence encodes CASTKDDSNQPQHF.

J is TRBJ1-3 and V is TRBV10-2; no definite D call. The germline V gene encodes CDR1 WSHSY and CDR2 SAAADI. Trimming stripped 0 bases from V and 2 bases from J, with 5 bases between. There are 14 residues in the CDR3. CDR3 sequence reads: CASSESAAGNTIYF. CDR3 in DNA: TGCGCCAGCAGTGAGTCGGCAGCTGGAAACACCATATATTTT.

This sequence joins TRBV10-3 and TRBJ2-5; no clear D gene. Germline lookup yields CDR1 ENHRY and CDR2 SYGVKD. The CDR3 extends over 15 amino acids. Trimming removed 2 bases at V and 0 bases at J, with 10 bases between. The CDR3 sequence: CAISEPGAYQETQYF. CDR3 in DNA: TGTGCCATCAGTGAGCCCGGAGCGTACCAAGAGACCCAGTACTTC.

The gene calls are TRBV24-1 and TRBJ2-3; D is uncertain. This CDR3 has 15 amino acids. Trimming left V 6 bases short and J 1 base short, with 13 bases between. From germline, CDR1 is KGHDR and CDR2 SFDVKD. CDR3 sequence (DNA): TGTGCCACCAGTTTTGCCGGAGACCGCACAGATACGCAGTATTTT. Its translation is CATSFAGDRTDTQYF.

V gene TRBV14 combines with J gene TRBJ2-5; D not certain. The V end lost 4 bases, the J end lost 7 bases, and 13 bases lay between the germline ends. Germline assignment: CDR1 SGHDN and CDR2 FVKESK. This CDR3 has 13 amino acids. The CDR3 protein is CASSPGSRMTQYF. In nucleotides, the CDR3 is TGTGCCAGCAGCCCAGGTAGTAGGATGACCCAGTACTTC.

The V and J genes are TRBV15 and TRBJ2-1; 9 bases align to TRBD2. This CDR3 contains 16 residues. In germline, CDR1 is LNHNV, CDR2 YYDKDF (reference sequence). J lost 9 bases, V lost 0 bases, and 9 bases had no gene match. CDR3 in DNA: TGTGCCACCAGCAGAGACACAGCGGGGGGCGGAGGTGAGCAGTTCTTC. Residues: CATSRDTAGGGGEQFF.

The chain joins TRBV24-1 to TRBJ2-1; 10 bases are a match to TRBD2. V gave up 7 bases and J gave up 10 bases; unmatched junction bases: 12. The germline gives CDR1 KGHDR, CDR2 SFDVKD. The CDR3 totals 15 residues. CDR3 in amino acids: CATRESGGAREEQFF. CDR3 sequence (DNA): TGTGCCACCAGGGAGAGCGGGGGGGCCCGGGAAGAGCAGTTCTTC.

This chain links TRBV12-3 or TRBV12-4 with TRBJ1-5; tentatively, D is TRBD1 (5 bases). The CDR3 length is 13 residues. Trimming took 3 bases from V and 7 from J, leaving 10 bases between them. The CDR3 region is CASSFSRDQPQHF. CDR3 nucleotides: TGTGCCAGCAGTTTTTCCAGGGACCAGCCCCAGCATTTT.

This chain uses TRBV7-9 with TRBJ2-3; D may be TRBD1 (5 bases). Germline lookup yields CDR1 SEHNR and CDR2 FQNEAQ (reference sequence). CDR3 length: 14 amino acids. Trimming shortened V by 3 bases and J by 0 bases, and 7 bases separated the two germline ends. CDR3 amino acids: CASSLTVSTDTQYF. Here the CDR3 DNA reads TGTGCCAGCAGCTTGACAGTAAGCACAGATACGCAGTATTTT.

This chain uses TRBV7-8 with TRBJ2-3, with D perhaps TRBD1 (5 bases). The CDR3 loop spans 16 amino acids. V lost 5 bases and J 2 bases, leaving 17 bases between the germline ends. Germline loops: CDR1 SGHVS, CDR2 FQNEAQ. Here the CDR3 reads CASSLGQLLLTDTQYF. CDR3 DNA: TGTGCCAGCAGCCTAGGACAACTCCTTCTCACAGATACGCAGTATTTT.

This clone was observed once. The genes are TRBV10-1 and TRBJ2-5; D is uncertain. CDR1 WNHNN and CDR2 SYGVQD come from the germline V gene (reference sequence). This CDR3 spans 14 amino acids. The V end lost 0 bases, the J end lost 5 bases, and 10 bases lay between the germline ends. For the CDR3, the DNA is TGCGCCAGCAGTGAGTCCCACCTGCCGGAGACCCAGTACTTC. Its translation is CASSESHLPETQYF.

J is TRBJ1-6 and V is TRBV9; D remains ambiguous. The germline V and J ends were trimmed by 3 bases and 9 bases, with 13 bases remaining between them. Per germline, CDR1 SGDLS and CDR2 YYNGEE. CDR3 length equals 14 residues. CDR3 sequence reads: CASSEDIARSPLHF. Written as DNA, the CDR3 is TGTGCCAGCAGCGAAGACATCGCCCGTTCACCCCTCCACTTT.

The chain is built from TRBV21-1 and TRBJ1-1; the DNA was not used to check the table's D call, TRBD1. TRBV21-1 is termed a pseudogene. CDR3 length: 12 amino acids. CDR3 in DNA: TGTGCCAGCAGGGACAGGCCCTCTGAAGCTTTCTTT. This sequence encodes CASRDRPSEAFF.

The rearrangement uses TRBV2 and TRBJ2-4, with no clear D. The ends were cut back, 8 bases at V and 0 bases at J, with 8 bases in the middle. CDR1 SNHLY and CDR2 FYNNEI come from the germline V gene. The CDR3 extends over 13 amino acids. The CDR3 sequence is CASQALAKNIQYF. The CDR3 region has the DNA TGTGCCAGCCAGGCCCTAGCCAAAAACATTCAGTACTTC.

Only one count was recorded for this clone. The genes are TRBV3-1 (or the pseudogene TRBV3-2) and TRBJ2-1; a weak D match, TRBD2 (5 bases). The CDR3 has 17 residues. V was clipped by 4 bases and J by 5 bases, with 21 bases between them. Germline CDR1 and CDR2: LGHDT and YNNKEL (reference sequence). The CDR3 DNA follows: TGTGCCAGCAGCCCCTCCCGGTTGGTCGGGGAGAACAATGAGCAGTTCTTC. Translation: CASSPSRLVGENNEQFF.

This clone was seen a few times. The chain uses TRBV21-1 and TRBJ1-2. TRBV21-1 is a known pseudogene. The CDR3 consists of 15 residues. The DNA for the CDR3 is TGTGCCAGCAGCACTCGTGGTTGGGGTGAGTATGGCTACACCTTC. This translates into CASSTRGWGEYGYTF.

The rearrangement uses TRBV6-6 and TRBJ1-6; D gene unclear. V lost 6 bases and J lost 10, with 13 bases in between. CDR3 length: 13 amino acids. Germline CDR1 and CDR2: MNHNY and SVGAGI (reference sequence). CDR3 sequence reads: CASRGSVGSPLHF. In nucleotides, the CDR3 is TGTGCCAGCAGAGGCAGCGTGGGCTCACCCCTCCACTTT.

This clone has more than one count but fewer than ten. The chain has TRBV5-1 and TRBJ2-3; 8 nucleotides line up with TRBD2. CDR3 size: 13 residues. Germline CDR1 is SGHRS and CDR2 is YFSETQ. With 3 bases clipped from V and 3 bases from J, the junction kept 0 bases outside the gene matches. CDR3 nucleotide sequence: TGCGCCAGCAGCTCGGGAGGGACAGATACGCAGTATTTT. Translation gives CASSSGGTDTQYF. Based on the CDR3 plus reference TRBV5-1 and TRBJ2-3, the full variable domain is KAGVTQTPRYLIKTRGQQVTLSCSPISGHRSVSWYQQTPGQGLQFLFEYFSETQRNKGNFPGRFSGRQFSNSRSEMNVSTLELGDSALYLCASSSGGTDTQYFGPGTRLTVL.

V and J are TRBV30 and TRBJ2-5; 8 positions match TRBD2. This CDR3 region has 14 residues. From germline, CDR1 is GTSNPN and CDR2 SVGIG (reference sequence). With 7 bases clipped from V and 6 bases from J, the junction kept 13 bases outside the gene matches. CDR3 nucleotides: TGTGCCTTGGACGGCCGGGGGGGCGGAAAGACCCAGTACTTC. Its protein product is CALDGRGGGKTQYF.

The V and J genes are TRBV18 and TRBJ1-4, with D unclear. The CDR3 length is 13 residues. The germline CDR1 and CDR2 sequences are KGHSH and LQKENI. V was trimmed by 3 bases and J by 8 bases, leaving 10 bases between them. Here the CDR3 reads CASSPSGEEKLFF. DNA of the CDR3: TGTGCCAGCTCACCCTCCGGGGAAGAAAAACTGTTTTTT.

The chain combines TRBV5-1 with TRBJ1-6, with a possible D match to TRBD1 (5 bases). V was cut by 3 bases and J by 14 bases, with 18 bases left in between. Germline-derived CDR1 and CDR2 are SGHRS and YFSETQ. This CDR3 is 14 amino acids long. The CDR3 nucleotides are TGCGCCAGCAGCTCCTCCATGGGCGAGGGGTCCCTCCACTTT. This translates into CASSSSMGEGSLHF.

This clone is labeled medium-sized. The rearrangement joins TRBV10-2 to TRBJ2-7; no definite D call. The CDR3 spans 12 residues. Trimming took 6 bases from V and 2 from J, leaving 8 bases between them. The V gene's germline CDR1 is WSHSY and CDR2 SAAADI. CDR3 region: CASSPGPYEQYV. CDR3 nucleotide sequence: TGCGCCAGCAGCCCAGGACCCTACGAGCAGTACGTC.

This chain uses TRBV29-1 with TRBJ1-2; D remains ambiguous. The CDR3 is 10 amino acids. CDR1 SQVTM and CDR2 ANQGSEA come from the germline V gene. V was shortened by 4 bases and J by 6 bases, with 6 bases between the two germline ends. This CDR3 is CSVARDGYTF. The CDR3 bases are TGCAGCGTTGCCCGGGATGGCTACACCTTC.